This TCR beta chain was obtained from a study of PD-1 blockade in classical Hodgkin lymphoma. The sample holds one count of this clone. The time point denotes: cycle 4 day 1 (C4D1), after less than seven weeks of nivolumab. There was relapse after autologous stem cell transplantation in every patient, and there was variation in brentuximab vedotin exposure. TCRdb keeps only in-frame clones here, not all; method: immunoSEQ multiplex PCR. The sample consists of approximately 22,000 clones, 80% of them appearing once. The clonotype comes from a human donor with classical Hodgkin lymphoma. The sample here was peripheral blood mononuclear cells (PBMCs), taken before the fourth cycle of nivolumab.

The CDR3 loop is CASSQVMVAAQRGTQYF. The CDR3, as DNA: TGCGCCAGCAGCCAAGTGATGGTGGCAGCGCAGCGGGGGACGCAGTATTTT. The chain is built from TRBV4-3 and TRBJ2-3, with 8 bases that match TRBD2. Unmatched junction bases numbered 15, after V lost 1 base and J lost 9 bases. The CDR3 runs 17 residues. Germline CDR1 is LGHNA and CDR2 is YSLEER.